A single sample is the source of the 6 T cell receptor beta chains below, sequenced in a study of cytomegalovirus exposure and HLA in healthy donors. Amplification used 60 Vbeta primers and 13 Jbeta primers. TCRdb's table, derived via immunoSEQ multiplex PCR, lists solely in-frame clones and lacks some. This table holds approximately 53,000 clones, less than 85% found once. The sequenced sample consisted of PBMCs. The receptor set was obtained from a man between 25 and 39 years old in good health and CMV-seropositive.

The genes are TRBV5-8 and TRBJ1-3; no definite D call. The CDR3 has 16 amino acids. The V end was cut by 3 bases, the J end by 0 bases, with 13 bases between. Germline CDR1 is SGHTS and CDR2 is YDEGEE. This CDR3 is CASSYYVQNSGNTIYF. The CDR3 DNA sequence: TGTGCCAGCAGCTACTACGTCCAGAACTCTGGAAACACCATATATTTT.

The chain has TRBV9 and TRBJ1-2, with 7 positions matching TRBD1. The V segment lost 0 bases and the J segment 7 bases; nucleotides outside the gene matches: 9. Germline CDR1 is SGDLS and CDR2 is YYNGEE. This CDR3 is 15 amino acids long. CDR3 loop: CASSVDEGAYGGYTF. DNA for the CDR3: TGTGCCAGCAGCGTAGATGAGGGGGCCTATGGTGGCTACACCTTC.

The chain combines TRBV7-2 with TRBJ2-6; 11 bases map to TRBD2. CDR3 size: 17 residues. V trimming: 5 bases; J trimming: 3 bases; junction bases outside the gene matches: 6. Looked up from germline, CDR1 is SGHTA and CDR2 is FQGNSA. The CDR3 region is CASSPIAGGSGANVLTF. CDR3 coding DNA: TGTGCCAGCAGCCCCATAGCGGGGGGGAGTGGGGCCAACGTCCTGACTTTC.

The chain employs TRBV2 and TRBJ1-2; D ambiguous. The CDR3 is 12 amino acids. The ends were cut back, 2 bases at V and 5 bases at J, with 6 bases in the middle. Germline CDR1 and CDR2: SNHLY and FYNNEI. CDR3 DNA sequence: TGTGCCAGCAGTGAATATGTGTATGGCTACACCTTC. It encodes CASSEYVYGYTF.

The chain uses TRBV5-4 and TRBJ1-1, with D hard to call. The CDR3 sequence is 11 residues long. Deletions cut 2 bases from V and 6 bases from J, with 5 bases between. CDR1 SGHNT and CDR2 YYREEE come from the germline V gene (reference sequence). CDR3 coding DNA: TGTGCCAGCAGCTTCGGAGCTGAAGCTTTCTTT. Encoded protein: CASSFGAEAFF.

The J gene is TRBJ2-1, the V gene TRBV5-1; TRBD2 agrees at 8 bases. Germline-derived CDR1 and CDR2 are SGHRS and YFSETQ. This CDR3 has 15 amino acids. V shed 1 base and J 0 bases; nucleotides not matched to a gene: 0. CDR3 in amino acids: CASSLTSGSYNEQFF. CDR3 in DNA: TGCGCCAGCAGCTTGACTAGCGGCTCCTACAATGAGCAGTTCTTC.